Listed here are 17 T cell receptor beta chains from one sample, sequenced in a study of T cell responses to AZD1222 COVID-19 vaccine. Clones were read by immunoSEQ multiplex PCR, and TCRdb kept only the in-frame ones, dropping some. The sample has 110,000 or so clones, about 86% seen once. This specimen consisted of peripheral blood, obtained 28 days after the second AZD1222 dose. The receptors originated from an adult who received the AZD1222 COVID-19 vaccine.

This chain links TRBV7-8 with TRBJ1-1; D perhaps matches TRBD1 (5 bases). The CDR3 has 14 amino acids. V was pared by 7 bases and J by 5 bases, with 17 bases between. Germline V gene lookup returns CDR1 SGHVS and CDR2 FQNEAQ. CDR3: CASIRDLALTEAFF. DNA of the CDR3: TGTGCCAGCATCAGGGACTTGGCTTTGACTGAAGCTTTCTTT. Drawing the rest from reference TRBV7-8 and TRBJ1-1, the complete variable domain is GAGVSQSPRYKVAKRGQDVALRCDPISGHVSLFWYQQALGQGPEFLTYFQNEAQLDKSGLPSDRFFAERPEGSVSTLKIQRTQQEDSAVYLCASIRDLALTEAFFGQGTRLTVV.

This clone appeared a few times. V usage is TRBV28 and J usage is TRBJ1-5; no firm D call. There are 15 residues in the CDR3. Trimming took off 5 bases at V and 3 bases at J, with 14 bases between the two ends. Looked up from germline, CDR1 is MDHEN and CDR2 is SYDVKM. This CDR3 reads CASSRAGGYNQPQHF. As DNA, the CDR3 is TGTGCCAGCAGTCGTGCCGGCGGATACAATCAGCCCCAGCATTTT. The full variable domain, with the rest looked up from reference TRBV28 and TRBJ1-5, is DVKVTQSSRYLVKRTGEKVFLECVQDMDHENMFWYRQDPGLGLRLIYFSYDVKMKEKGDIPEGYSVSREKKERFSLILESASTNQTSMYLCASSRAGGYNQPQHFGDGTRLSIL.

This chain links TRBV3-1 (or the pseudogene TRBV3-2) with TRBJ2-1; 10 nucleotides agree with TRBD2. V shed 1 base, J shed 6 bases, and the junction held 9 bases outside the gene matches. Germline lookup yields CDR1 LGHDT and CDR2 YNNKEL (reference sequence). The CDR3 runs to 17 residues. CDR3 amino acids: CASSQGRGSSGGNEQFF. DNA for the CDR3: TGTGCCAGCAGCCAAGGTCGAGGGTCTAGCGGGGGCAATGAGCAGTTCTTC.

In its sample, this clone was seen a few times. The chain has TRBV19 and TRBJ1-5; weak D call: TRBD1 (5 bases). The germline gives CDR1 LNHDA, CDR2 SQIVND (reference sequence). The CDR3 spans 17 residues. Trimming shortened V by 0 bases and J by 6 bases, and 18 bases separated the two germline ends. CDR3 in DNA: TGTGCCAGTAGTATAGATACGGGGCATCGAGGAGGTCAGCCCCAGCATTTT. This codes for CASSIDTGHRGGQPQHF.

The chain uses TRBV7-2 and TRBJ2-3; D is possibly TRBD2 (6 bases). The CDR3 length is 17 residues. CDR1 is SGHTA, CDR2 FQGNSA, per germline. Deletions cut 1 base from V and 0 bases from J, with 14 bases between. CDR3 residues: CASSLVMASDSTDTQYF. In DNA, the CDR3 is TGTGCCAGCAGCTTAGTAATGGCTAGCGACAGCACAGATACGCAGTATTTT.

Concerning this clone itself: This may be a read error: a much more frequent sequence differs by one nucleotide. The rearrangement uses TRBV7-3 and TRBJ2-3; 8 bases are shared with TRBD2. Germline-derived CDR1 and CDR2 are SGHTA and FQGTGA. V was clipped by 9 bases and J by 0 bases; unmatched bases: 14. The CDR3 consists of 17 residues. CDR3 sequence: CASAPGGGDLSTDTQYF. The CDR3 DNA sequence: TGTGCCAGTGCGCCGGGGGGGGGCGATCTCAGCACAGATACGCAGTATTTT.

The J gene is TRBJ1-2, the V gene TRBV12-3 or TRBV12-4; TRBD1 agrees at 7 bases. The ends lost 6 bases at V and 7 bases at J; junction bases unmatched: 5. This CDR3 has 12 amino acids. The CDR3 spells CASSLRGLGYTF. The CDR3 DNA sequence: TGTGCCAGCAGCCTGAGGGGGCTTGGCTACACCTTC.

The sample holds one count of this clone. The chain carries TRBV6-6 and TRBJ1-5, with a tentative D call TRBD1 (5 bases). This CDR3 region has 11 residues. With 8 bases removed from V and 5 bases from J, the gap between germline ends came to 7 bases. Germline V CDR1 and CDR2: MNHNY, SVGAGI (reference sequence). CDR3 amino acids: CASLGHQPQHF. The CDR3 bases are TGTGCCAGCCTGGGGCATCAGCCCCAGCATTTT.

The V gene is TRBV29-1, the J gene TRBJ2-5; D might be TRBD1 (6 bases). V was trimmed by 4 bases and J by 5 bases, leaving 8 bases between them. The CDR3 totals 11 residues. Germline V CDR1 and CDR2: SQVTM, ANQGSEA. CDR3 coding DNA: TGCAGCGTTGCAGGGGTTGAGACCCAGTACTTC. Its protein is CSVAGVETQYF.

J is TRBJ2-1 and V is TRBV27; 11 nucleotides line up with TRBD1. Trimming took 9 bases from V and 8 from J; bases not matched to a gene: 9. The CDR3 runs 14 residues. Germline V gene lookup returns CDR1 MNHEY and CDR2 SMNVEV (reference sequence). The CDR3 DNA reads TGTGCCAGTAGAATTAGGACAGGGGGCGATGAGCAGTTCTTC. Its translation is CASRIRTGGDEQFF.

The gene calls are TRBV19 and TRBJ1-1, with D unclear. The ends were cut back, 0 bases at V and 1 base at J, with 3 bases in the middle. The CDR3 is 13 residues long. Germline values: CDR1 LNHDA, CDR2 SQIVND (reference sequence). CDR3 DNA: TGTGCCAGTAGTATAGAAGGGAACACTGAAGCTTTCTTT. Translation: CASSIEGNTEAFF.

The V and J genes are TRBV5-1 and TRBJ1-4; D call uncertain. CDR3 length: 15 residues. The V and J ends lost 4 bases and 4 bases respectively, with 14 bases between them. From germline, CDR1 is SGHRS and CDR2 YFSETQ. The CDR3 here is CASSVTGFDNEKLFF. CDR3 DNA sequence: TGCGCCAGCAGCGTCACGGGTTTTGATAATGAAAAACTGTTTTTT.

The chain uses TRBV7-9 and TRBJ1-3; no definite D call. Trimming stripped 5 bases from V and 4 bases from J, with 6 bases between. CDR1 SEHNR and CDR2 FQNEAQ come from the germline V gene (reference sequence). The CDR3 has 12 residues. The CDR3 region has the DNA TGTGCCAGCAGCCAGATGGGAAACACCATATATTTT. It translates to CASSQMGNTIYF.

CDR3 sequence: CAISPGPIYEQYF. DNA for the CDR3: TGTGCCATCAGCCCGGGACCGATTTACGAGCAGTACTTC. This chain connects TRBV10-3 to TRBJ2-7; D is possibly TRBD1 or TRBD2 (5 bases each). The CDR3 contains 13 residues. CDR1 and CDR2 (germline): ENHRY, SYGVKD. Trimming stripped 6 bases from V and 4 bases from J, with 13 bases between.

Note on this clone: Other nucleotide sequences from this sample produce the same CDR3. The chain links TRBV2 to TRBJ2-6; the D gene is possibly TRBD1 (5 bases). Between the trimmed V and J ends, which lost 3 bases and 0 bases, there was a span of 12 bases. This CDR3 is 17 amino acids long. Germline V CDR1 and CDR2: SNHLY, FYNNEI. The CDR3 protein is CASSEAGLSSGANVLTF. CDR3 nucleotides: TGTGCCAGCAGTGAGGCAGGGTTGAGCTCTGGGGCCAACGTCCTGACTTTC.

This clone was seen a single time. The rearrangement uses TRBV6-5 and TRBJ2-2; D may be TRBD1 or TRBD2 (5 bases each). Germline V gene lookup returns CDR1 MNHEY and CDR2 SVGAGI. Trimming took 0 bases from V and 4 from J, leaving 12 bases between them. This CDR3 comprises 16 residues. For the CDR3, the DNA is TGTGCCAGCAGTTACTCTGGGGGAGTTGGCACCGGGGAGCTGTTTTTT. This sequence encodes CASSYSGGVGTGELFF.

This rearrangement joins TRBV7-2 to TRBJ2-5; 13 bases are a match to TRBD2. V was pared by 4 bases and J by 4 bases, with 3 bases of the junction left unmatched. Germline CDR1 is SGHTA and CDR2 is FQGNSA. The CDR3 has 15 residues. CDR3 DNA sequence: TGTGCCAGCAGCTCGTGGACTAGCGGGGGAGAGACCCAGTACTTC. Protein product: CASSSWTSGGETQYF.